The T cell receptor beta chain under discussion was sequenced for a study of blood T cell repertoires in COVID-19. Under the authors' procedure: Estimation of nucleated cell counts relied on the amplification of reference gene primers. Sequencing was performed with immunoSEQ multiplex PCR; in TCRdb, only in-frame clones are kept and a portion is missing. V, J and clone size were drawn from that table, and D and trimming were deduced from the DNA. The data hold 400,000 to 500,000 clones, with 80% to 90% observed a single time. Germline V gene data show CDR1 as LGHDT and CDR2 as YNNKEL (reference sequence). V trimming: 3 bases; J trimming: 5 bases; junction bases outside the gene matches: 18. This CDR3 has 18 residues.

Sequenced: peripheral blood. The V gene is TRBV3-1 (or the pseudogene TRBV3-2), the J gene TRBJ2-5, with 7 nucleotides matching TRBD1. The sequence came from a woman younger than 45 with active or convalescent COVID-19. CDR3 residues: CASSHLTTGLFLGETQYF. Here the CDR3 DNA reads TGTGCCAGCAGCCATCTAACGACAGGGCTTTTCTTGGGGGAGACCCAGTACTTC.